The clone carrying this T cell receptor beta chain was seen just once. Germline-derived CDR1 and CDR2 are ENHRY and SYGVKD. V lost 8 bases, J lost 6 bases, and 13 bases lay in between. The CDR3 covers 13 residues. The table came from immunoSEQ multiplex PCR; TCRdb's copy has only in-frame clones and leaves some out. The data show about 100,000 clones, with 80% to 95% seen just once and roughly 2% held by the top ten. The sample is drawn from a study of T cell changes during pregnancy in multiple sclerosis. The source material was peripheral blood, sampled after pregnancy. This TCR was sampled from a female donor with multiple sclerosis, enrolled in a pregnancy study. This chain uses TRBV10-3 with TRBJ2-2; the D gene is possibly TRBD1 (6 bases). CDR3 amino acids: CAIGSRGPGELFF. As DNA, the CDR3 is TGTGCCATCGGGTCCAGGGGTCCCGGGGAGCTGTTTTTT.